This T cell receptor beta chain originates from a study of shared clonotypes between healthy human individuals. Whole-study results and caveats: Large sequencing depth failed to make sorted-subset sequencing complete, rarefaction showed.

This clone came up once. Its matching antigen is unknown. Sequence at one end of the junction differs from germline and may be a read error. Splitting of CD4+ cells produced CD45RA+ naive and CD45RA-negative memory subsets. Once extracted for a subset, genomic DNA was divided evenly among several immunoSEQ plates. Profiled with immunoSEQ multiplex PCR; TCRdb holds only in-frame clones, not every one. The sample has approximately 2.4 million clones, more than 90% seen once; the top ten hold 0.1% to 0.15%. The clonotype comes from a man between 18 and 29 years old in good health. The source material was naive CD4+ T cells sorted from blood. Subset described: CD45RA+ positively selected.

CDR3 residues: CASSELPSSEQYF. The CDR3 bases are TGTGCCAGCTCCGAGCTCCCCTCCTCCGAGCAGTACTTC. This rearrangement joins TRBV18 to TRBJ2-7; D unresolved. The CDR3 contains 13 residues. The germline gives CDR1 KGHSH, CDR2 LQKENI.